This TCR beta chain was documented in a study of human T cells and chemical hapten exposure. Overall study context: Small discrepancies in pooled library volume mainly accounted for the varying TCR yields per sample.

This clonotype was seen only a few times. Extraction of total RNA was performed on unfractionated whole blood. Attachment of unique molecular identifiers to individual cDNA molecules was performed in the library. Authors' processing steps: The number of TCRs in each sample had a median of approximately 96,000 and spanned roughly 23,224 to 750,000. TCRdb processed the 5' RACE reads anew with MiXCR; each CDR3 protein has one entry. These V and J calls derive from TCRdb rather than the authors' analysis. The sample has around 80,000 distinct CDR3 sequences; less than 20% are singletons. The CDR3 has 13 amino acids. From germline, CDR1 is LNHDA and CDR2 SQIVND (reference sequence). With 4 bases removed from V and 0 bases from J, the gap between germline ends came to 7 bases.

This chain joins TRBV19 and TRBJ2-7; D gene unclear. The TCR comes from a female donor in good health. The DNA of the CDR3 is TGTGCCAGTAGTAAACATAGCTCCTACGAGCAGTACTTC. This translates into CASSKHSSYEQYF.